This T cell receptor beta chain was identified during a study of T cell repertoires in cytomegalovirus infection. Overall study: Well-studied HLA-B-restricted CMV epitopes were used in the study alongside recently identified HLA-C-restricted ones. The public TCR beta signatures pointed to both CMV infection and matching HLA type. Study-wide points: Carriers of CMV and the relevant HLA type were discriminated by public TCR beta frequency. HLA-C-restricted CMV clonotypes gave the most frequent clonotype in two of eight donors.

Concerning this clonotype: Its antigen is currently unknown.

TCRdb reprocessed the reads with MiXCR, giving one entry per CDR3 protein. The table lists more than 110,000 distinct CDR3 sequences, roughly 32% of them singletons, with about 50% in the top ten. Germline V gene data show CDR1 as SGHTA and CDR2 as FQGNSA. The CDR3 runs 14 residues. Trimming removed 3 bases at V and 6 bases at J, with 11 bases between. The sample in question was CD8+ T cells from cultured PBMCs, obtained from culture after CMV antigen stimulation. This receptor was taken from a human donor in good health (CMV status not recorded). Some clones in this sample may be carry-over from other donors' samples. The chain combines TRBV7-2 with TRBJ2-2, with a tentative D call TRBD2 (6 bases). Here the CDR3 reads CASSLSGVAGELFF. The CDR3 nucleotides read TGTGCCAGCAGCTTGTCGGGGGTGGCCGGGGAGCTGTTTTTT.